This T cell receptor beta chain came from a study of shared clonotypes between healthy human individuals. CDR1 is MDHEN, CDR2 SYDVKM, per germline. This CDR3 is built from 13 residues. The V end was cut by 6 bases, the J end by 7 bases, with 13 bases between. Method: immunoSEQ multiplex PCR; TCRdb's copy keeps in-frame clones and lacks some. The table shows 1.6 million or so clones, with more than 95% occurring only once. The sequenced material came from naive CD4+ T cells sorted from blood. As for subset: CD45RA+ positively selected. V usage is TRBV28 and J usage is TRBJ1-3; D unresolved. This receptor was obtained from a man aged 25 to 45 in good health. CDR3 sequence (DNA): TGTGCCAGCAGCTTGGGGTTGAGGAACACCATATATTTT. This codes for CASSLGLRNTIYF.